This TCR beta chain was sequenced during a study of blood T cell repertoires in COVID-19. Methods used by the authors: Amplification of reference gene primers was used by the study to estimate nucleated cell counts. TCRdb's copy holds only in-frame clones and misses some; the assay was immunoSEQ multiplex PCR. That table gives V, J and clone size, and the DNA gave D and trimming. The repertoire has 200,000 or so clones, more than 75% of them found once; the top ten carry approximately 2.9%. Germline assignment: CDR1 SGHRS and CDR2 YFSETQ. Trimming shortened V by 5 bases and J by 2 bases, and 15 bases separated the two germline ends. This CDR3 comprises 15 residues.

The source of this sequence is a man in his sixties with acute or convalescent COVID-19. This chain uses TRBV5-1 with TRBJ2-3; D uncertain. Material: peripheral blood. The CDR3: CASRVESAPTDTQYF. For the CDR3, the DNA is TGCGCCAGCAGGGTGGAGTCCGCTCCCACAGATACGCAGTATTTT.